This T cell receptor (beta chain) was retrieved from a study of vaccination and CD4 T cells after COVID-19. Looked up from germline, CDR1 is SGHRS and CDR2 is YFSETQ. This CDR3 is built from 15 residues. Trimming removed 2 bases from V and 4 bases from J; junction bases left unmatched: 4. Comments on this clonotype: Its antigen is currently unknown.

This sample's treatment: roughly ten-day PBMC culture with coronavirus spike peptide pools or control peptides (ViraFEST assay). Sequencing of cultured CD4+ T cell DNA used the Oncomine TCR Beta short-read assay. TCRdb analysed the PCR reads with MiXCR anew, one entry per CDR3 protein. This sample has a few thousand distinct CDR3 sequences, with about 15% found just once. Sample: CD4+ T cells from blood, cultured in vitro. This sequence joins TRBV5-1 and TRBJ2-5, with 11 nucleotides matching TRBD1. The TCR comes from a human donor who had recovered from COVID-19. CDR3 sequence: CASSFGGTGGETQYF. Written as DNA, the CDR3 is TGCGCCAGCAGCTTCGGTGGGACAGGGGGAGAGACCCAGTACTTC.